This section outlines one T cell receptor beta chain sequence together with its context. This clone's antigen is unknown. No base-level quality is on record; no much larger clone is a single base apart. The entry originates in a study of T cells after yellow fever vaccination (dated by TCRdb to between 2018 and 2021). Background on the whole study: The SMART-Seq v4 Ultra Low Input RNA kit was used to prepare libraries from fractions with low cell numbers. To follow T-cell clones before and after both primary and booster YFV17D yellow fever vaccination, bulk TCR alpha and beta repertoires underwent longitudinal sequencing. Two healthy male donors, one aged 18 to 30 and one aged 30 to 40 years, made up the cohort. Blood samples were taken at several timepoints before and after primary and secondary immunization, and bulk PBMC replicates and cell subsets were isolated. Results the study describes overall, beyond this receptor: The secondary T-cell response was found to be weaker but faster than the primary response, with a peak reached on day 5 rather than on day 15. A small share of clonotypes occurred in both CD4 and CD8 compartments, likely arising from convergent recombination. Most clones expanded after primary vaccination (96% of CD4 and 88% of CD8) were re-detected after the booster, suggesting that broad memory maintenance occurred. Because only a couple of donors were included in the study, the extent to which the findings can be generalized is limited. Because abundant contaminating clonotypes from the bulk population could be contained in FACS-sorted repertoires, computational filtering was required.

The treatment or condition label, read with the paper, signifies: live attenuated yellow fever vaccine strain. PBMCs were isolated from peripheral blood using a standard Ficoll-Paque protocol. Dynabeads CD4 and CD8 positive selection kits were used to isolate the CD4 and CD8 T-cell fractions. TriZol was used to extract RNA from bulk PBMCs, from CD4 and CD8 fractions, and from dextramer-positive and dextramer-negative fractions. Sequenced using an Illumina NovaSeq 6000. TCR cDNA was synthesized by 5'RACE template switching, which introduced a universal primer site and unique molecular identifiers. Priming of cDNA synthesis was performed from both the TCR alpha and TCR beta constant segments. Two PCR steps were used to amplify libraries, with sample barcodes and sequencing adapters being added in the second step. Libraries were sequenced on Illumina HiSeq 2500 (2x100 bp) or NovaSeq (2x150 bp). The study's processing was this. Reads were demultiplexed and collapsed into UMI consensus sequences with MIGEC, and V(D)J alignment was performed with MiXCR. Vaccine-responding clonotypes were defined with edgeR using replicate PBMC samples, requiring FDR below 0.01 and a log2 fold change above 5 up to day 15. Each bulk clonotype was labeled CD4 or CD8 based on which sequenced repertoire, CD4 or CD8, contained the clonotype at higher abundance. TCRdb itself trimmed the public reads at Q25 with fastp, ran MiXCR and retained productive beta chains. Records with the same CDR3 protein are collapsed into one entry carrying the most frequent genes and DNA. TCRdb's processing, not the authors', yielded these V and J calls. For this sample the table gives 95,000 to 150,000 distinct CDR3 sequences, of which around 15% were detected only once. Of the sample, roughly 45% falls within the top ten clones.

V is cut by 3 bases and J by 5 bases, and the space between the germline ends is 11 bases. The CDR3 measures 14 amino acids from cysteine to phenylalanine. Solely the CDR3 DNA is kept, with 42 bases framed from the first base. Via the germline V gene (reference sequence), CDR1 is LNHDA and CDR2 SQIVND. This sequence uses TRBV19 and TRBJ2-1; a confident D gene designation cannot be given. This sequence was found in a man aged 18 to 29 who received the YFV17D yellow fever vaccine. The sequenced sample was CD8+ T cells sorted from PBMCs, obtained 5 days after the yellow fever booster vaccination. The nucleotides read TGTGCCAGTAGTATTTCTTCCTCACACAATGAGCAGTTCTTC. Its protein product is CASSISSSHNEQFF.